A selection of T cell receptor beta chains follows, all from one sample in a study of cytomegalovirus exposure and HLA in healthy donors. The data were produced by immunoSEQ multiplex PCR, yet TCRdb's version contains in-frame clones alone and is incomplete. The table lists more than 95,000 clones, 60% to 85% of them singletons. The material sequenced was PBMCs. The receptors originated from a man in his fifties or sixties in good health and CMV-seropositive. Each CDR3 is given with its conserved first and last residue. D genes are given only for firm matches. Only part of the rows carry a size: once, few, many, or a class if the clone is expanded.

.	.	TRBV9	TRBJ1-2	TGTGCCAGCACCCCCGGCACAGGGCTAGCTAACTATGGCTACACCTTC	CASTPGTGLANYGYTF
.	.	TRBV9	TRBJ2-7	TGTGCCAGCAGCGTAGTCCCGGGAGCCTACGAGCAGTACTTC	CASSVVPGAYEQYF
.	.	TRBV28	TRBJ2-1	TGTGCCAGCATCACCTCAGGAACAGGAGTTAAGCAGTTCTTC	CASITSGTGVKQFF
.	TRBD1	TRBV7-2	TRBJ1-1	TGTGCCAGCAGCTACCGGGACAGGGGGCTCATGAACACTGAAGCTTTCTTT	CASSYRDRGLMNTEAFF
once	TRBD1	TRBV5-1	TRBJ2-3	TGCGCCAGCAGCGAGGGACAGCTGAACACAGATACGCAGTATTTT	CASSEGQLNTDTQYF
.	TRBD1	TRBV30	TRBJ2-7	TGTGCCTGGAGTGTAATGACAGGGTCAGGGGAGCAGTACTTC	CAWSVMTGSGEQYF
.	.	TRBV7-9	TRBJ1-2	TGTGCCAGCAGCCTGCGCAGTCGGGGTGAAGGCTACACCTTC	CASSLRSRGEGYTF
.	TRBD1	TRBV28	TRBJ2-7	TGTGCCAGCGGGAGGACAGGGCCCTACGAGCAGTACTTC	CASGRTGPYEQYF
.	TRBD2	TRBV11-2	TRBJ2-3	TGTGCCAGCAGCTCGGGACTAGAAGGACGCACAGATACGCAGTATTTT	CASSSGLEGRTDTQYF
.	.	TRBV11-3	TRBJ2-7	TGTGCCAGCAGCCTTGGGGGGGGCGCCGAAAACGAGCAGTACTTC	CASSLGGGAENEQYF
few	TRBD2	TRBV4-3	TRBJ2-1	TGCGCCAGCAGCCAAGTTCCTAGCGGGAGTGATGAGCAGTTCTTC	CASSQVPSGSDEQFF
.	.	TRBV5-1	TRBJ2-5	TGCGCCAGCAGCTTGGCACAGGGCCTCCAAGAGACCCAGTACTTC	CASSLAQGLQETQYF
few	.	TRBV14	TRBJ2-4	TGTGCCAGCAGCCAAGAATCATCCAAAAACATTCAGTACTTC	CASSQESSKNIQYF
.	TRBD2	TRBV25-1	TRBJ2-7	TGTGCCAGCAGTGAATCTGCTAGCGGGAGGGAGCTTGGTGACGAGCAGTACTTC	CASSESASGRELGDEQYF
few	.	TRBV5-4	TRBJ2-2	TGTGCCAGCAGCCCCAGGATCGGGGAGCTGTTTTTT	CASSPRIGELFF